This T cell receptor beta chain is drawn from a study of blood T cell repertoires in COVID-19. About the research overall: There were acute and convalescent COVID-19 samples, and they came from the United States, Italy and Spain. T cells, B-cell-depleted T cells, or PBMCs provided the cDNA or gDNA that served as material.

The germline gives CDR1 MNHNY, CDR2 SVGAGI (reference sequence). There are 13 residues in the CDR3. V gave up 6 bases and J gave up 4 bases, with 10 bases separating them. The Seattle patients, enrolled during active infection, were followed longitudinally. In the source study's methods: Reference gene primers were amplified, and this amplification served to estimate nucleated cell counts. TCRdb keeps only in-frame clones here, not all; method: immunoSEQ multiplex PCR. V, J and clone size were drawn from that table, and D and trimming were deduced from the DNA. The sample has 200,000 to 250,000 clones; 92% are singletons.

The TCR comes from a man in his sixties with COVID-19, enrolled during active disease. The sequenced sample consisted of peripheral blood. The V call is TRBV6-6, the J call TRBJ2-1; D is perhaps TRBD2 (5 bases). The CDR3 reads CASSPLVYNEQFF. CDR3 coding DNA: TGTGCCAGCAGCCCACTAGTATACAATGAGCAGTTCTTC.